What follows are 22 T cell receptor beta chains derived from one specimen sequenced in a study of blood T cell repertoires in COVID-19. Sequencing was performed with immunoSEQ multiplex PCR; in TCRdb, only in-frame clones are kept and a portion is missing. The sample holds fewer than 350,000 clones, roughly 90% seen once. Sequences were obtained from PBMCs or T cells enriched from blood (not recorded which). Every receptor here comes from a young woman with acute COVID-19.

In this sample, this clone turned up once. This chain joins TRBV28 and TRBJ1-3; the match to TRBD1 covers 8 bases. Per the germline V gene, CDR1 is MDHEN and CDR2 is SYDVKM. This CDR3 comprises 14 residues. V was clipped by 6 bases and J by 5 bases; unmatched bases: 6. For the CDR3, the DNA is TGTGCCAGCAGACCGGGACAGGCAAGAAACACCATATATTTT. Protein product: CASRPGQARNTIYF.

The rearrangement links TRBV3-1 (or the pseudogene TRBV3-2) to TRBJ2-5; tentatively, D is TRBD2 (5 bases). V gave up 5 bases and J gave up 7 bases, with 8 bases separating them. CDR1 LGHDT and CDR2 YNNKEL come from the germline V gene (reference sequence). The CDR3 is 11 amino acids. This CDR3 is CASSSGGTQYF. In DNA form, the CDR3 reads TGTGCCAGCAGCTCCGGAGGGACCCAGTACTTC.

V gene TRBV7-9 combines with J gene TRBJ2-7; 7 bases map to TRBD1. The CDR3 spans 13 residues. Germline-derived CDR1 and CDR2 are SEHNR and FQNEAQ (reference sequence). V dropped 9 bases and J dropped 1; count of bases not matched to a gene: 6. The DNA for the CDR3 is TGTGCCAGTGAGGGACAGAGATCCTACGAGCAGTACTTC. Protein product: CASEGQRSYEQYF.

The chain uses TRBV29-1 and TRBJ2-7, with a possible D match to TRBD1 (6 bases). The CDR3 contains 14 residues. Deletions cut 4 bases from V and 0 bases from J, with 13 bases between. Germline assignment: CDR1 SQVTM and CDR2 ANQGSEA. As DNA, the CDR3 is TGCAGCGTTGTTTCCCTGGACAGCTCCTACGAGCAGTACTTC. This gives the protein CSVVSLDSSYEQYF.

Points on this clone: Other nucleotide sequences from this sample produce the same CDR3. The CDR3 DNA is TGTGCCAGCTCACCGGGCACAGGTAATCAGCCCCAGCATTTT. Amino acid sequence: CASSPGTGNQPQHF. This chain links TRBV18 with TRBJ1-5; tentative D call: TRBD1 (5 bases). Germline V gives CDR1 KGHSH, CDR2 LQKENI. The CDR3 runs to 14 residues. Trimming removed 3 bases at V and 4 bases at J, with 10 bases between. Full variable domain (remainder filled in from reference TRBV18 and TRBJ1-5): NAGVMQNPRHLVRRRGQEARLRCSPMKGHSHVYWYRQLPEEGLKFMVYLQKENIIDESGMPKERFSAEFPKEGPSILRIQQVVRGDSAAYFCASSPGTGNQPQHFGDGTRLSIL.

J is TRBJ2-2 and V is TRBV7-2, with D perhaps matching TRBD2 (6 bases). V gave up 4 bases and J gave up 6 bases, with 21 bases separating them. Germline loops: CDR1 SGHTA, CDR2 FQGNSA. CDR3 length: 17 residues. This CDR3 is CASSSPRLAGRPGELFF. The DNA of the CDR3 is TGTGCCAGCAGCTCCCCCCGGTTGGCGGGACGTCCCGGGGAGCTGTTTTTT.

The J gene is TRBJ2-3, the V gene TRBV9; TRBD1 aligns across 9 bases. CDR3 length: 17 residues. Trimming at V came to 1 base and at J to 0 bases, leaving 6 bases not matched to a gene. From germline, CDR1 is SGDLS and CDR2 YYNGEE. CDR3 sequence (DNA): TGTGCCAGCAGCGTACGGGACAGGGCCTTGAGCACAGATACGCAGTATTTT. Translation: CASSVRDRALSTDTQYF.

This sequence joins TRBV12-3 or TRBV12-4 and TRBJ2-1; D is unresolved. The V end lost 6 bases, the J end lost 8 bases, and 11 bases lay between the germline ends. This CDR3 contains 12 residues. CDR3 residues: CASSRQVDEQFF. The CDR3 coding sequence is TGTGCCAGCAGCAGACAAGTCGATGAGCAGTTCTTC.

The chain joins TRBV18 to TRBJ2-3, with TRBD1 matching over 7 bases. Trimming at V came to 0 bases and at J to 4 bases, leaving 4 bases not matched to a gene. Per the germline V gene, CDR1 is KGHSH and CDR2 is LQKENI. This CDR3 spans 15 amino acids. CDR3 in DNA: TGTGCCAGCTCACCACCAAGGGGGCAGGCAGATACGCAGTATTTT. It specifies CASSPPRGQADTQYF.

This clone was seen only a few times. This chain uses TRBV7-9 with TRBJ2-3, with TRBD2 identical over 11 bases. Germline CDR1 SEHNR, CDR2 FQNEAQ (reference sequence). The CDR3 has 16 amino acids. With V trimmed by 5 bases and J by 6 bases, 10 bases remained unmatched. DNA for the CDR3: TGTGCCAGCAGCCCAGGACTAGCGGGCTGGGGCGATACGCAGTATTTT. It yields the protein CASSPGLAGWGDTQYF.

The chain couples TRBV11-3 to TRBJ2-3; D is ambiguous. Trimming left V 3 bases short and J 3 bases short, with 7 bases between. CDR1 SGHNT and CDR2 YENEEA come from the germline V gene. The CDR3 sequence is 13 residues long. Written as DNA, the CDR3 is TGTGCCAGCAGCTTTGGTGCGACAGATACGCAGTATTTT. Its translation: CASSFGATDTQYF.

This clone was recorded many times. V usage is TRBV10-2 and J usage is TRBJ2-7; 11 bases align to TRBD2. Germline V gene sequence: CDR1 WSHSY, CDR2 SAAADI. With 4 bases clipped from V and 7 bases from J, the junction kept 0 bases outside the gene matches. The CDR3 is 12 amino acids. CDR3 amino acids: CASSASGREQYF. In nucleotides, the CDR3 is TGCGCCAGCAGTGCTAGCGGGAGGGAGCAGTACTTC.

The chain combines TRBV6-4 with TRBJ2-7, with a tentative D call TRBD2 (6 bases). The ends were cut back, 2 bases at V and 2 bases at J, with 19 bases in the middle. Germline CDR1 is MRHNA and CDR2 is SNTAGT. CDR3 length equals 17 residues. DNA of the CDR3: TGTGCCAGCAGTGACCGACGCTTACCGGGACTTGCCTACGAGCAGTACTTC. Translation: CASSDRRLPGLAYEQYF.

The chain couples TRBV14 to TRBJ1-1, with 8 nucleotides matching TRBD1. This CDR3 contains 13 residues. CDR1 is SGHDN and CDR2 is FVKESK in the germline V gene. Germline trimming cut 5 bases from V and 8 bases from J; bases unmatched to any gene: 7. This CDR3 is CASSRSGGLEAFF. CDR3 DNA: TGTGCCAGCAGCAGATCAGGGGGCTTGGAAGCTTTCTTT.

The table lists this clone with a count of one. This chain joins TRBV27 and TRBJ1-2; 8 bases align to TRBD1. Losses at the gene ends were 5 bases for V and 8 bases for J; bases not matched to a gene: 16. Germline V gene sequence: CDR1 MNHEY, CDR2 SMNVEV (reference sequence). The CDR3 sequence is 16 residues long. The CDR3 loop reads CASSQAGGASVEGYTF. For the CDR3, the DNA is TGTGCCAGCAGTCAAGCAGGGGGCGCATCTGTTGAGGGCTACACCTTC.

The chain has TRBV11-2 and TRBJ1-1; tentatively, D is TRBD1 (5 bases). The CDR3 covers 16 residues. Per germline, CDR1 SGHAT and CDR2 FQNNGV. Trimming cost V 5 bases and J 7 bases, with 23 bases left between them. CDR3 DNA: TGTGCCAGCAGCCCCCCCGGCCAAAGGTTCGGGGGTGAAGCTTTCTTT. It specifies CASSPPGQRFGGEAFF.

The V and J genes are TRBV2 and TRBJ1-5, with TRBD1 matching 8 bases. The germline CDR1 and CDR2 sequences are SNHLY and FYNNEI. With V trimmed by 5 bases and J by 2 bases, 5 bases remained unmatched. The CDR3 extends over 15 amino acids. The chain's CDR3 is CASSPGTGGNQPQHF. CDR3 DNA: TGTGCCAGCAGTCCCGGGACAGGAGGCAATCAGCCCCAGCATTTT.

This clone was counted between two and nine times. The V gene is TRBV12-3 or TRBV12-4, the J gene TRBJ1-1; no clear D gene. The CDR3 is 13 residues long. Trimming took off 2 bases at V and 3 bases at J, with 7 bases between the two ends. CDR3 DNA: TGTGCCAGCAGTTTACGAGGGTACACTGAAGCTTTCTTT. Protein sequence: CASSLRGYTEAFF.

This clone was seen a single time. The chain recombines TRBV7-9 with TRBJ2-2; 7 nucleotides align to TRBD1. Trimming took 5 bases from V and 0 from J; bases not matched to a gene: 12. Germline lookup yields CDR1 SEHNR and CDR2 FQNEAQ (reference sequence). The CDR3 loop spans 18 amino acids. The CDR3 region has the DNA TGTGCCAGCAGCCCTGGACAGGCTCTGGGTGCGAACACCGGGGAGCTGTTTTTT. Its translation is CASSPGQALGANTGELFF.

V is TRBV6-5 and J is TRBJ1-2; D possibly corresponds to TRBD1 (5 bases). Trimming took 2 bases from V and 5 from J, leaving 9 bases between them. The CDR3 consists of 13 residues. Germline CDR1 and CDR2: MNHEY and SVGAGI. The CDR3 DNA is TGTGCCAGCAGTTACAGCGGGACTTATGGCTACACCTTC. Translation gives CASSYSGTYGYTF.

V and J are TRBV5-5 and TRBJ2-7, with TRBD2 identical over 12 bases. With 2 bases clipped from V and 4 bases from J, the junction kept 7 bases outside the gene matches. This CDR3 has 16 amino acids. Germline lookup yields CDR1 SGHKS and CDR2 YYEKEE (reference sequence). The CDR3 coding sequence is TGTGCCAGCAGCTTATCTACTAGCGGGAGGTGGTACGAGCAGTACTTC. It is translated as CASSLSTSGRWYEQYF.

This rearrangement joins TRBV25-1 to TRBJ1-5; a weak D match, TRBD1 (5 bases). Germline values: CDR1 MGHDK, CDR2 SYGVNS. The CDR3 is 14 amino acids. The V end was cut by 2 bases, the J end by 2 bases, with 7 bases between. The CDR3 here is CASSEGGGNQPQHF. In DNA form, the CDR3 reads TGTGCCAGCAGTGAAGGAGGGGGCAATCAGCCCCAGCATTTT.